These T cell receptor beta chains were read from a single sample in a study of T cells after yellow fever vaccination. MiXCR was run by TCRdb on the 5' RACE reads, yielding one entry per CDR3 protein. The sample records approximately 550,000 distinct CDR3 sequences, less than 20% being singletons. This sample comprised PBMCs, obtained 15 days after the yellow fever booster vaccination. The receptors derive from a man aged 25 to 40 who received the YFV17D yellow fever vaccine. The CDR3 runs from the conserved cysteine through the conserved F or W. Fields, in order: CDR3 protein, CDR3 DNA, clone size, D gene, J gene, CDR3 length, V gene. A D gene is named only where the DNA matches it firmly. Expanded clones are given a class, and other clones once, few, many or no size at all.

CASSSDTVVGGRETQYF	TGTGCCAGCAGCTCTGACACCGTGGTTGGGGGCCGGGAGACCCAGTACTTC	-	-	TRBJ2-5	17	TRBV7-9
CASSFRTGSSYEQYF	TGTGCCAGCAGCTTCCGGACAGGGAGCTCCTACGAGCAGTACTTC	few	TRBD1	TRBJ2-7	15	TRBV7-2
CASSPQGGMSGELFF	TGTGCCAGCAGCCCCCAAGGGGGCATGTCCGGGGAGCTGTTTTTT	-	TRBD1	TRBJ2-2	15	TRBV7-9
CSVAHTGVKETQYF	TGCAGCGTCGCTCATACCGGGGTGAAAGAGACCCAGTACTTC	-	-	TRBJ2-5	14	TRBV29-1
CATSDFGAGMETQYF	TGTGCCACCAGTGATTTCGGTGCGGGAATGGAGACCCAGTACTTC	few	-	TRBJ2-5	15	TRBV24-1
CASGRQVYEQYF	TGTGCCAGCGGGAGACAGGTCTACGAGCAGTACTTC	-	-	TRBJ2-7	12	TRBV7-9
CASSESAAYEQYF	TGTGCCAGCAGTGAATCGGCAGCTTACGAGCAGTACTTC	-	-	TRBJ2-7	13	TRBV2
CASSLWVERPGELFF	TGCGCCAGCAGCTTGTGGGTCGAACGACCCGGGGAGCTGTTTTTT	-	-	TRBJ2-2	15	TRBV5-1
CASSFDSQTSTDTQYF	TGCGCCAGCAGCTTCGACAGCCAGACTAGCACAGATACGCAGTATTTT	-	-	TRBJ2-3	16	TRBV5-1
CASSQGRRGGNQETQYF	TGTGCCAGCAGCCAAGGGCGCCGCGGGGGGAACCAAGAGACCCAGTACTTC	few	TRBD2	TRBJ2-5	17	TRBV3-1
CSVERRAVSNEQFF	TGCAGCGTTGAACGGAGGGCAGTATCCAATGAGCAGTTCTTC	-	-	TRBJ2-1	14	TRBV29-1
CASKGPLERELFF	TGTGCCAGCAAAGGACCGCTGGAGAGGGAGCTGTTTTTT	-	-	TRBJ2-2	13	TRBV12-3/TRBV12-4
CSAGTEGAVPTNYGYTF	TGCAGTGCTGGAACAGAGGGAGCCGTACCAACTAACTATGGCTACACCTTC	few	-	TRBJ1-2	17	TRBV20-1
CASTERLAGTKQFF	TGTGCCAGCACCGAACGACTAGCGGGTACAAAGCAGTTCTTC	few	TRBD2	TRBJ2-1	14	TRBV2
CSVEFRAYEQFF	TGCAGCGTTGAATTCAGGGCTTATGAGCAGTTCTTC	-	-	TRBJ2-1	12	TRBV29-1
CASSFRLEPSSTDTQYF	TGTGCCAGCAGTTTTCGGTTAGAACCCTCTAGCACAGATACGCAGTATTTT	-	-	TRBJ2-3	17	TRBV12-3/TRBV12-4
CASRKQDFQETQYF	TGTGCCAGCAGAAAACAGGATTTCCAAGAGACCCAGTACTTC	-	-	TRBJ2-5	14	TRBV28
CASSLGRVGDTQYF	TGTGCTAGCAGCTTAGGGAGGGTTGGAGATACGCAGTATTTT	-	TRBD2	TRBJ2-3	14	TRBV7-7
CSARAGEAYEQYF	TGCAGTGCCAGAGCGGGAGAAGCCTACGAGCAGTACTTC	-	TRBD2	TRBJ2-7	13	TRBV20-1
CASSQLGQGVTNVLTF	TGCGCCAGCAGCCAGCTGGGACAGGGGGTCACCAACGTCCTGACTTTC	-	TRBD1	TRBJ2-6	16	TRBV5-1
CASSRKGERRADTQYF	TGTGCCAGCAGCCGTAAGGGGGAGCGGAGGGCAGATACGCAGTATTTT	-	-	TRBJ2-3	16	TRBV7-6
CATRADSSYEQYF	TGTGCCACACGGGCGGACAGCTCCTACGAGCAGTACTTC	few	-	TRBJ2-7	13	TRBV18
CASSQRRGADTQYF	TGTGCCAGCAGTCAACGACGAGGGGCAGATACGCAGTATTTT	many	-	TRBJ2-3	14	TRBV7-8
CASSAQVGAGSPLHF	TGTGCCAGCAGCGCTCAAGTCGGGGCAGGTTCACCCCTCCACTTT	-	-	TRBJ1-6	15	TRBV7-2
CASSIAARLFSGNTIYF	TGTGCCAGTAGTATAGCCGCTCGACTGTTCTCTGGAAACACCATATATTTT	few	-	TRBJ1-3	17	TRBV19
CASSLVEVGQTTEAFF	TGTGCCAGCAGCTTAGTGGAAGTCGGTCAAACGACTGAAGCTTTCTTT	few	-	TRBJ1-1	16	TRBV7-2
CATSFLGVGDTQYF	TGTGCCACCTCATTTTTGGGAGTGGGGGATACGCAGTATTTT	-	-	TRBJ2-3	14	TRBV25-1
CASSRKASGRYPSVNEQFF	TGTGCCAGCAGCCGCAAAGCTAGCGGGAGGTACCCGAGCGTGAATGAGCAGTTCTTC	few	TRBD2	TRBJ2-1	19	TRBV11-2
CASSLDPGIGYEQYF	TGTGCCAGCAGCTTAGACCCAGGGATCGGTTACGAGCAGTACTTC	few	-	TRBJ2-7	15	TRBV7-2
CSVVLAGFGNEQFF	TGCAGCGTTGTACTAGCGGGTTTTGGGAATGAGCAGTTCTTC	-	TRBD2	TRBJ2-1	14	TRBV29-1
CASSYSQGLGETQYF	TGTGCCAGCAGTTACTCGCAGGGATTAGGGGAGACCCAGTACTTC	-	-	TRBJ2-5	15	TRBV6-5
CASSLGASPGGTDTQYF	TGCGCCAGCAGCTTGGGGGCGTCCCCCGGAGGCACAGATACGCAGTATTTT	-	-	TRBJ2-3	17	TRBV5-1
CSVTGRTDTEAFF	TGCAGCGTTACGGGACGGACGGACACTGAAGCTTTCTTT	-	-	TRBJ1-1	13	TRBV29-1
CSAYGTGESQYF	TGCAGTGCGTACGGGACAGGGGAGTCCCAGTACTTC	few	TRBD1	TRBJ2-5	12	TRBV20-1
CSARGGTSGNEQFF	TGCAGTGCCAGAGGGGGGACTAGCGGCAATGAGCAGTTCTTC	-	TRBD2	TRBJ2-1	14	TRBV20-1
CSAFPGLAGDTQYF	TGCAGTGCCTTCCCCGGACTAGCGGGAGATACGCAGTATTTT	-	TRBD2	TRBJ2-3	14	TRBV20-1
CSVRIGGADQPQHF	TGCAGCGTCCGAATCGGGGGGGCCGATCAGCCCCAGCATTTT	-	-	TRBJ1-5	14	TRBV29-1
CASSGAGTSGSYEQYF	TGCGCCAGCAGTGGGGCGGGGACTAGCGGCTCCTACGAGCAGTACTTC	few	TRBD2	TRBJ2-7	16	TRBV10-2
CASSLDVVGSETQYF	TGTGCCAGCAGCTTAGACGTAGTGGGGTCAGAGACCCAGTACTTC	few	-	TRBJ2-5	15	TRBV11-2
CASSSRLQETQYF	TGTGCCAGCAGTTCTCGACTTCAAGAGACCCAGTACTTC	-	-	TRBJ2-5	13	TRBV27
CASSPLVPLETQYF	TGCGCCAGCAGCCCCCTGGTTCCCCTCGAGACCCAGTACTTC	few	-	TRBJ2-5	14	TRBV5-1
CASSEISGSRNEQFF	TGCGCCAGCAGTGAAATTAGCGGGAGTCGAAATGAGCAGTTCTTC	few	TRBD2	TRBJ2-1	15	TRBV10-2
CSARVPSEKLFF	TGCAGTGCTAGGGTACCTAGTGAAAAACTGTTTTTT	-	-	TRBJ1-4	12	TRBV20-1
CSASRGSRYNEQFF	TGCAGTGCTAGCCGGGGGTCCAGATACAATGAGCAGTTCTTC	-	-	TRBJ2-1	14	TRBV20-1
CACTQPDNEQFF	TGTGCCTGCACTCAGCCCGACAATGAGCAGTTCTTC	-	-	TRBJ2-1	12	TRBV28
CASSLSVAGEGYNEQFF	TGCGCCAGCAGCCTATCCGTGGCGGGAGAAGGTTACAATGAGCAGTTCTTC	-	TRBD2	TRBJ2-1	17	TRBV5-1
CASSVLGSGANVLTF	TGTGCCAGCAGCGTGCTGGGGTCTGGGGCCAACGTCCTGACTTTC	-	-	TRBJ2-6	15	TRBV5-5
CASSYIGGTGELFF	TGTGCCAGCAGCTACATTGGGGGCACCGGGGAGCTGTTTTTT	few	-	TRBJ2-2	14	TRBV7-9
CAGPTLGGGQYQETQYF	TGTGCCGGACCAACCCTGGGGGGAGGACAGTACCAAGAGACCCAGTACTTC	-	-	TRBJ2-5	17	TRBV7-3
CASSLIAGKNIQYF	TGTGCCAGCAGCTTAATAGCGGGGAAAAACATTCAGTACTTC	-	TRBD2	TRBJ2-4	14	TRBV7-2
CASSRNLAGSGEQYF	TGCGCCAGCAGCCGTAACCTAGCGGGAAGTGGAGAGCAGTACTTC	few	TRBD2	TRBJ2-7	15	TRBV4-3
CSAGWVAGEETQYF	TGCAGTGCTGGATGGGTAGCGGGAGAAGAGACCCAGTACTTC	-	TRBD2	TRBJ2-5	14	TRBV20-1
CSGQGGDQPQHF	TGCAGTGGCCAGGGGGGAGATCAGCCCCAGCATTTT	few	TRBD1	TRBJ1-5	12	TRBV20-1